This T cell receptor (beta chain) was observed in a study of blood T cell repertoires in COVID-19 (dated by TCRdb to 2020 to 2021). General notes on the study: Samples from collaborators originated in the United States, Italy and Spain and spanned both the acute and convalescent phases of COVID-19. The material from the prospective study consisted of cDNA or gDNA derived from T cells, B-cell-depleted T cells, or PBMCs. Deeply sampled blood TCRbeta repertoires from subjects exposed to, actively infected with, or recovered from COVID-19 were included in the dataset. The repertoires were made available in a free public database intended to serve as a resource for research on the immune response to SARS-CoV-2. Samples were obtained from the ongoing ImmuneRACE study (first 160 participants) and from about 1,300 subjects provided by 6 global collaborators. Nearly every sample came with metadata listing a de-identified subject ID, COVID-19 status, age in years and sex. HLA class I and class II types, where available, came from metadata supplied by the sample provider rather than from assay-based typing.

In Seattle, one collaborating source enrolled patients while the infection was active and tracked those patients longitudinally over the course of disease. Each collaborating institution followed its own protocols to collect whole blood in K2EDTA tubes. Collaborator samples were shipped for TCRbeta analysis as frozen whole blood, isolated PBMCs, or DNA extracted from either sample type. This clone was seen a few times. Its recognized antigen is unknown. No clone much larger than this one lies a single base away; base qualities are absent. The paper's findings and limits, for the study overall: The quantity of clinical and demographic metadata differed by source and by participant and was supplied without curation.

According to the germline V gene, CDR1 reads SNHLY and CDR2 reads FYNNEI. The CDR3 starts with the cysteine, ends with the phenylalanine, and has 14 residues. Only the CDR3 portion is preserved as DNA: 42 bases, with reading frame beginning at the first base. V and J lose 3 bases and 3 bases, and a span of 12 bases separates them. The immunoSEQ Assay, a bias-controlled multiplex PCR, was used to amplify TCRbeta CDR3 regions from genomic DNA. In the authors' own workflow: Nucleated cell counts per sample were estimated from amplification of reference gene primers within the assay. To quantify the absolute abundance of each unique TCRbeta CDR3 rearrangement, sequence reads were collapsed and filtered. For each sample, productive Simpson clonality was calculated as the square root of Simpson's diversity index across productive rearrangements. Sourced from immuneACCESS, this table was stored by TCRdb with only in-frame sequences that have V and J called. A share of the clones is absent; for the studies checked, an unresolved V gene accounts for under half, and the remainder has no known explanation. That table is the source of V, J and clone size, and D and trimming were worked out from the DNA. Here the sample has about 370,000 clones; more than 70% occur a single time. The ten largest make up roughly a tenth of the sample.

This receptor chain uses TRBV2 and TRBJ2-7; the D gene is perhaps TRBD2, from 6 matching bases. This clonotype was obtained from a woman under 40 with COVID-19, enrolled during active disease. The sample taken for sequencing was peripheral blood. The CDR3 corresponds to CASSEGAGNYEQYF. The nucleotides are TGTGCCAGCAGTGAGGGTGCGGGAAACTACGAGCAGTACTTC.